This T cell receptor (beta chain) was found in a study of T and B cells in COVID-19 patients. Study-wide context: Active-infection patients were older, median roughly 62 years, than recovered patients, median about 34 years. Critical illness requiring mechanical ventilation or extracorporeal membrane oxygenation affected three fifths of the roughly 20 active-infection patients. Study observations and caveats: Patients with COVID-19 reportedly showed strongly skewed T cell receptor beta variable and joining gene usage.

Trimming took 2 bases from V and 1 from J, leaving 11 bases between them. CDR1 is KGHSH, CDR2 LQKENI, per germline. The CDR3 is made up of 16 amino acids. By share, this clonotype ranks as medium-sized. The antigen remains unidentified. BIOMED2 TRB-A/B primer pools were used in multiplex TRB PCR. TCRdb called the multiplex PCR reads again in MiXCR, with one record for every CDR3 protein. The sample holds fewer than 1,500 distinct CDR3 sequences, under 35% seen once. Blood genomic DNA input for TRB amplification was 250-500 ng. The sequenced sample consisted of blood. This sequence joins TRBV18 and TRBJ2-2, with a tentative D call TRBD2 (5 bases). The origin of this receptor is a human donor with active COVID-19. For the CDR3, the DNA is TGTGCCAGCTCACCAACGGCCGGGATGAACACCGGGGAGCTGTTTTTT. It yields the protein CASSPTAGMNTGELFF.